Each of the 14 T cell receptor beta chains below was sequenced from the same sample in a study of human T cells and chemical hapten exposure. Each CDR3 protein is one row after TCRdb ran MiXCR on the RACE reads. This table has some 83,000 distinct CDR3 sequences, about 10% appearing once. The time point was: patch test 1, 2 weeks after DPC sensitization. Treatment: therapeutic diphenylcyclopropenone sensitization with weekly scalp DPC. This sample comprised whole blood, obtained in connection with sensitization to the hapten diphenylcyclopropenone (DPC). The source of these receptors is a woman between 45 and 65 years old with alopecia areata. Some clones in this sample may be carry-over from other donors' samples.

The chain links TRBV7-2 to TRBJ1-4; tentative D call: TRBD1 (6 bases). CDR3 length: 16 amino acids. Trimming left V 4 bases short and J 4 bases short, with 16 bases between. Looked up from germline, CDR1 is SGHTA and CDR2 is FQGNSA. The CDR3 sequence is CASSSRAQGHNEKLFF. The CDR3 DNA reads as TGTGCCAGCAGCTCGAGAGCACAGGGCCATAATGAAAAACTGTTTTTT.

A few counts support this clonotype. The chain is built from TRBV7-2 and TRBJ2-7; D is unresolved. The CDR3 has 16 residues. The ends were cut back, 1 base at V and 0 bases at J, with 13 bases in the middle. The V gene's germline CDR1 is SGHTA and CDR2 FQGNSA. This CDR3 reads CASSLVFGGSSYEQYF. The DNA for the CDR3 is TGTGCCAGCAGCTTAGTCTTCGGCGGCAGCTCCTACGAGCAGTACTTC.

This chain links TRBV27 with TRBJ2-5, with a tentative D call TRBD2 (5 bases). Trimming removed 8 bases at V and 2 bases at J, with 15 bases between. Germline V gives CDR1 MNHEY, CDR2 SMNVEV (reference sequence). This CDR3 spans 14 amino acids. The CDR3 nucleotides are TGTGCCAGCCGGGGATATCCCTTACAAGAGACCCAGTACTTC. Translated, it gives CASRGYPLQETQYF.

This clonotype was seen only a few times. V and J are TRBV28 and TRBJ2-1; D remains unclear. The V gene's germline CDR1 is MDHEN and CDR2 SYDVKM. V lost 6 bases and J lost 0, with 12 bases in between. The CDR3 has 15 amino acids. The CDR3 sequence: CASSHGPRSYNEQFF. CDR3 DNA: TGTGCCAGCAGCCACGGCCCCCGCTCCTACAATGAGCAGTTCTTC.

The chain has TRBV10-3 and TRBJ2-1; D may be TRBD2 (6 bases). The CDR3 is 15 amino acids. Looked up from germline, CDR1 is ENHRY and CDR2 is SYGVKD. V was cut by 5 bases and J by 3 bases, with 14 bases left in between. As DNA, the CDR3 is TGTGCCATCAGTATTACGGGAGACCTCTACAATGAGCAGTTCTTC. Translated: CAISITGDLYNEQFF.

This clonotype came up many times. The chain uses TRBV7-8 and TRBJ2-3; 7 bases align to TRBD1. Germline V gene lookup returns CDR1 SGHVS and CDR2 FQNEAQ. The V and J ends lost 0 bases and 0 bases, in that order; junction bases with no gene match: 9. The CDR3 covers 18 residues. CDR3 sequence (DNA): TGTGCCAGCAGCTTAGCGGGGACAGACATCCTTAGCACAGATACGCAGTATTTT. It translates to CASSLAGTDILSTDTQYF. The full variable domain, its missing parts supplied by reference TRBV7-8 and TRBJ2-3, is GAGVSQSPRYKVAKRGQDVALRCDPISGHVSLFWYQQALGQGPEFLTYFQNEAQLDKSGLPSDRFFAERPEGSVSTLKIQRTQQEDSAVYLCASSLAGTDILSTDTQYFGPGTRLTVL.

This clonotype was seen repeatedly, ten times or more. The chain couples TRBV10-3 to TRBJ2-1; 8 positions match TRBD2. Germline CDR1 and CDR2: ENHRY and SYGVKD. The V segment lost 10 bases and the J segment 2 bases; nucleotides outside the gene matches: 4. The CDR3 spans 13 residues. The CDR3 sequence is CASSGATYNEQFF. The CDR3 DNA sequence: TGTGCCAGTAGCGGGGCAACCTACAATGAGCAGTTCTTC.

The genes are TRBV19 and TRBJ1-5; D is uncertain. V was clipped by 10 bases and J by 1 base, with 23 bases between them. Germline V gives CDR1 LNHDA, CDR2 SQIVND (reference sequence). The CDR3 runs 17 residues. In nucleotides, the CDR3 is TGTGCCACCGTCCCAGGCGAACCCCATAGGAGCAATCAGCCCCAGCATTTT. Residues: CATVPGEPHRSNQPQHF.

This chain joins TRBV12-3 or TRBV12-4 and TRBJ2-5, with 8 bases matching TRBD1. V lost 6 bases, J lost 2 bases, and 5 bases stayed unmatched. This CDR3 region has 14 residues. CDR3: CASRPTGGQETQYF. Here the CDR3 DNA reads TGTGCCAGCAGACCCACAGGGGGACAAGAGACCCAGTACTTC.

The chain carries TRBV5-5 and TRBJ1-1, with D unresolved. CDR3 length: 11 residues. The germline gives CDR1 SGHKS, CDR2 YYEKEE (reference sequence). V gave up 9 bases and J gave up 4 bases, with 10 bases separating them. CDR3 nucleotide sequence: TGTGCCACCTTCGTGGGCACTGAAGCTTTCTTT. This gives the protein CATFVGTEAFF.

This clonotype was observed a few times. The rearrangement joins TRBV30 to TRBJ2-7; 12 positions match TRBD2. Germline CDR1 reads GTSNPN; CDR2 reads SVGIG (reference sequence). Trimming took 0 bases from V and 2 from J; bases not matched to a gene: 2. CDR3 size: 15 residues. In DNA form, the CDR3 reads TGTGCCTGGAGTGTACGGACTAGCGGGACCTACGAGCAGTACTTC. As protein: CAWSVRTSGTYEQYF.

Ten or more counts support this clonotype. The CDR3 region has the DNA TGTGCCAGCAGTCCAGAGGGCAGGAGGGGAAGGGAGCAGTTCTTC. Translated: CASSPEGRRGREQFF. V usage is TRBV28 and J usage is TRBJ2-1, with D tentatively TRBD2 (6 bases). In germline, CDR1 is MDHEN, CDR2 SYDVKM. The CDR3 has 15 amino acids. With 5 bases removed from V and 10 bases from J, the gap between germline ends came to 21 bases.

In its sample, this clonotype was seen many times. This chain joins TRBV6-1 and TRBJ1-1; tentatively, D is TRBD1 (5 bases). CDR1 and CDR2 (germline): MNHNS, SASEGT. CDR3 size: 13 residues. Trimming took off 8 bases at V and 1 base at J, with 11 bases between the two ends. The CDR3 sequence is CASSGQGNTEAFF. Here the CDR3 DNA reads TGTGCCAGCTCCGGTCAGGGGAACACTGAAGCTTTCTTT.

Comment on this clonotype: Given a much more abundant clone one base away, this may be a read error. The DNA is left out, because the CDR3 cannot be placed on it with certainty; the CDR3 is given as TCRdb lists it. The rearrangement joins TRBV2 to TRBJ2-7; TRBD2, the table's D call, was not compared with the DNA. Germline CDR1 SNHLY, CDR2 FYNNEI. Both ends counted, the CDR3 spans 13 residues. CDR3 in amino acids: CASSGQSPFEQYF.